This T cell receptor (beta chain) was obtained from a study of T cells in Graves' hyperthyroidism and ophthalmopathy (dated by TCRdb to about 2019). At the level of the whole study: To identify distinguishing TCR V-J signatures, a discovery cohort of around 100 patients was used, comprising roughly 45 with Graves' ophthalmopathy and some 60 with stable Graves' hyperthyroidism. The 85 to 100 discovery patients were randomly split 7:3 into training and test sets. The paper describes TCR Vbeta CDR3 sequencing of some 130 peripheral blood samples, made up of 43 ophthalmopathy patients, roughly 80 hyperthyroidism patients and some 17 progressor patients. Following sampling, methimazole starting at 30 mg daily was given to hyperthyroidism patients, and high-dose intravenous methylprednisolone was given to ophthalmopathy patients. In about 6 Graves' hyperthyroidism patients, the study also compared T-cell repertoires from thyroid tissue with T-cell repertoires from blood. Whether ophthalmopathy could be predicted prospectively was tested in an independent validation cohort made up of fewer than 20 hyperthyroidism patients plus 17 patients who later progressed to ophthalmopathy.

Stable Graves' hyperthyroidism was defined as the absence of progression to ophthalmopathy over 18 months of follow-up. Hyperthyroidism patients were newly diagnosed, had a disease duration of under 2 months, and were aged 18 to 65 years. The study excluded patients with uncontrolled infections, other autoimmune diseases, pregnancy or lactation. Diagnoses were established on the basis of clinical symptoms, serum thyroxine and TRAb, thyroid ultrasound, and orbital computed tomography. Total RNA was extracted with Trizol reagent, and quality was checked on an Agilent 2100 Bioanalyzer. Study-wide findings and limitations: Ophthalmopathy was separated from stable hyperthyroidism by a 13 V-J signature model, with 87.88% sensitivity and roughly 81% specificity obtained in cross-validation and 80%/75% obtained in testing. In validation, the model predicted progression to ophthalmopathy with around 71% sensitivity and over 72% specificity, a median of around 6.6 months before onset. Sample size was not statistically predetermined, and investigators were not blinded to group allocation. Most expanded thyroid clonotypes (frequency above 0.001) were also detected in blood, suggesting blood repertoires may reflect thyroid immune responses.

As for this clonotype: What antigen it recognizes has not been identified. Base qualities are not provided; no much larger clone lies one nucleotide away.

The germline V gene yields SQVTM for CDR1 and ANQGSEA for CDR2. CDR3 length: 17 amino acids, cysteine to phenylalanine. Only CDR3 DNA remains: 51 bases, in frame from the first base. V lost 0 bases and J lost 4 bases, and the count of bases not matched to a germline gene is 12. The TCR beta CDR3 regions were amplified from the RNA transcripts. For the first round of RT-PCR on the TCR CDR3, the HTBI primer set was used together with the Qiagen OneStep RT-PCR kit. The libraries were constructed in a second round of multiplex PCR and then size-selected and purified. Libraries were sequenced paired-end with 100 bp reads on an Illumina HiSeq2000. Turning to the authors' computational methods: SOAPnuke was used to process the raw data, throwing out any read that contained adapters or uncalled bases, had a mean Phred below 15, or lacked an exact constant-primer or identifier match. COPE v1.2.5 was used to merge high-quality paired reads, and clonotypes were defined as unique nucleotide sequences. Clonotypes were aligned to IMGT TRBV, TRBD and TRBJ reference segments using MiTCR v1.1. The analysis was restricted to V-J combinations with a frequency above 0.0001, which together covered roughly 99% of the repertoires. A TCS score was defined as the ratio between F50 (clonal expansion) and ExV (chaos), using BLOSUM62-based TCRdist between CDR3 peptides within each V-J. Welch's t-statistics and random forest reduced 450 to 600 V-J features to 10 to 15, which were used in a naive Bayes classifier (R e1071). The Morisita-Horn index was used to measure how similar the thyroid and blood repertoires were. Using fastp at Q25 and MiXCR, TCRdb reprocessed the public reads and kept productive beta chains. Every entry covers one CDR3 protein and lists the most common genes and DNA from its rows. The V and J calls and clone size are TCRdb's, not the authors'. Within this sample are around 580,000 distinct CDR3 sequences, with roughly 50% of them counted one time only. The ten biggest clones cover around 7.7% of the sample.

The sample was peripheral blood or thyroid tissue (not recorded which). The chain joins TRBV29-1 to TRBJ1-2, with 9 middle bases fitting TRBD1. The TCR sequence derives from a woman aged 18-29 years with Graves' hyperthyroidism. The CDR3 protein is CSVEEVGQGVTGYGYTF. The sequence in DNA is TGCAGCGTTGAAGAGGTGGGACAGGGTGTGACGGGCTATGGCTACACCTTC. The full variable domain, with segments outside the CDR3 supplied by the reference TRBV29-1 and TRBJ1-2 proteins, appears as SAVISQKPSRDICQRGTSLTIQCQVDSQVTMMFWYRQQPGQSLTLIATANQGSEATYESGFVIDKFPISRPNLTFSTLTVSNMSPEDSSIYLCSVEEVGQGVTGYGYTFGSGTRLTVV.